The present TCR beta chain was sequenced within a study of cytomegalovirus exposure and HLA in healthy donors. This CDR3 comprises 14 residues. From germline, CDR1 is PRHDT and CDR2 FYEKMQ (reference sequence). Trimming at V came to 4 bases and at J to 1 base, leaving 2 bases not matched to a gene. Primers for the PCR totalled 60 Vbeta and 13 Jbeta. Generated by immunoSEQ multiplex PCR, the TCRdb table keeps only in-frame clones and is missing some. The sample table includes about 92,000 clones. The specimen sequenced was PBMCs. This chain connects TRBV13 to TRBJ2-7; TRBD1 aligns across 9 bases. The receptor was isolated from a middle-aged man in good health and CMV-seropositive. The chain's CDR3 is CASSSGQGSYEQYF. In nucleotides, the CDR3 is TGTGCCAGCAGCTCCGGACAGGGGTCCTACGAGCAGTACTTC. The whole variable domain, filled in from reference TRBV13 and TRBJ2-7, reads AAGVIQSPRHLIKEKRETATLKCYPIPRHDTVYWYQQGPGQDPQFLISFYEKMQSDKGSIPDRFSAQQFSDYHSELNMSSLELGDSALYFCASSSGQGSYEQYFGPGTRLTVT.